The clone carrying this T cell receptor (beta chain) was picked up many times. The antigen remains unidentified. This record belongs to a study of identical twins. From the 5' RACE reads, TCRdb called clonotypes with MiXCR, one entry per CDR3 protein. The sample lists 1.5 million to 2 million distinct CDR3 sequences, around a third occurring once. Notes on the study in general: There were fewer insertions in abundant cord blood beta clonotypes, but memory repertoires showed no such pattern. Beta out-of-frame twin sharing showed a weaker excess.

The CDR3 is made up of 10 amino acids. V shed 5 bases and J shed 9 bases, with 10 bases lying between them. CDR1 and CDR2 (germline): DFQATT, SNEGSKA (reference sequence). The clonotype comes from a newborn girl in good health. Sequencing used cord blood. The chain is built from TRBV20-1 and TRBJ1-2; D not resolved. The DNA for the CDR3 is TGCAGTGCTCCTAAAGACAGCTACACCTTC. As protein: CSAPKDSYTF.